Below, 21 T cell receptor beta chains from the same sample are listed, as sequenced in a study of T-cell memory formation after mild COVID-19. TCRdb independently ran MiXCR on the 5' RACE reads; one entry per CDR3 protein. The sample records a few hundred thousand distinct CDR3 sequences, around 15% being singletons. Material: PBMCs or a T cell subset sorted from them (not recorded which). The receptors derive from a man aged 18 to 30 who had mild COVID-19 (a few samples of this study predate the infection). Cell type and time point are not known.

This clonotype was counted only a few times. The J gene is TRBJ1-1, the V gene TRBV4-2, with a possible D match to TRBD1 (6 bases). The CDR3 contains 18 residues. V was shortened by 0 bases and J by 5 bases, with 22 bases between the two germline ends. Germline values: CDR1 LGHNA, CDR2 YNFKEQ. As DNA, the CDR3 is TGTGCCAGCAGCCAAGAATTGGGGGCGTCTCCAGGACTGACTGAAGCTTTCTTT. Its translation is CASSQELGASPGLTEAFF.

In its sample, this clonotype was seen a few times. The chain recombines TRBV5-6 with TRBJ2-5; tentatively, D is TRBD1 (5 bases). V shed 2 bases and J shed 3 bases, with 8 bases lying between them. The CDR3 extends over 13 amino acids. Germline CDR1 is SGHDT and CDR2 is YYEEEE. CDR3 loop: CASSFSREETQYF. DNA of the CDR3: TGTGCCAGCAGCTTTTCCAGGGAAGAGACCCAGTACTTC.

The rearrangement links TRBV20-1 to TRBJ2-7; D possibly matches TRBD1 or TRBD2 (6 bases each). The CDR3 spans 14 residues. Trimming removed 6 bases at V and 1 base at J, with 16 bases between. Germline loops: CDR1 DFQATT, CDR2 SNEGSKA (reference sequence). Written as DNA, the CDR3 is TGCAGTGCCAGAAGGGGGGCAGGGTCCTACGAGCAGTACTTC. It translates to CSARRGAGSYEQYF.

In its sample, this clonotype was seen a few times. The chain is built from TRBV28 and TRBJ2-7; D perhaps matches TRBD1 (6 bases). Deletions cut 4 bases from V and 3 bases from J, with 13 bases between. The CDR3 is 14 residues long. Germline V gene sequence: CDR1 MDHEN, CDR2 SYDVKM. This CDR3 reads CASSSRTDFYEQYV. CDR3 nucleotides: TGTGCCAGCAGTTCTCGGACAGACTTCTACGAGCAGTACGTC.

This clonotype came up a few times. CDR3 coding DNA: TGCGCCAGCAGCCAAGGCCCGACAGGGCCCCAGACCCAGTACTTC. Amino acids: CASSQGPTGPQTQYF. The chain combines TRBV4-3 with TRBJ2-5; 7 nucleotides align to TRBD1. This CDR3 comprises 15 residues. The germline CDR1 and CDR2 sequences are LGHNA and YSLEER. The V gene end was trimmed by 1 base and the J gene end by 6 bases; junction bases not matched to a gene: 8.

The V and J genes are TRBV7-8 and TRBJ1-5; 10 bases line up with TRBD1. The germline V gene encodes CDR1 SGHVS and CDR2 FQNEAQ. CDR3 length equals 17 residues. With V trimmed by 4 bases and J by 2 bases, 8 bases remained unmatched. The CDR3 loop is CASSWEGTGEGNQPQHF. CDR3 nucleotide sequence: TGTGCCAGCAGCTGGGAGGGGACAGGGGAGGGCAATCAGCCCCAGCATTTT.

The rearrangement uses TRBV4-1 and TRBJ2-1, with D possibly being TRBD2 (6 bases). The CDR3 runs 17 residues. V shed 1 base and J shed 2 bases, with 15 bases lying between them. Germline loops: CDR1 MGHRA, CDR2 YSYEKL. DNA for the CDR3: TGCGCCAGCAGCCAAGGGTTAGGTAGCGGCGCCTACAATGAGCAGTTCTTC. As protein: CASSQGLGSGAYNEQFF.

Only a few counts were recorded for this clonotype. The chain links TRBV5-1 to TRBJ1-1; 7 nucleotides align to TRBD1. Germline trimming cut 7 bases from V and 0 bases from J; bases unmatched to any gene: 3. CDR3 length: 13 residues. Germline V gene sequence: CDR1 SGHRS, CDR2 YFSETQ. CDR3 sequence (DNA): TGCGCCAGCCGGGACAGCCTGAACACTGAAGCTTTCTTT. This sequence encodes CASRDSLNTEAFF.

This clonotype turned up a few times. This chain links TRBV4-3 with TRBJ1-2; tentatively, D is TRBD1 (5 bases). Germline V gives CDR1 LGHNA, CDR2 YSLEER. The V gene lost 0 bases and the J gene lost 4 bases, with 12 bases spanning the gap. The CDR3 covers 15 residues. CDR3 loop: CASSQDLRGRYGYTF. The CDR3 region has the DNA TGCGCCAGCAGCCAAGACCTTAGGGGTCGCTATGGCTACACCTTC.

This clonotype was seen a few times. CDR3 DNA: TGTGCCAGCAACCAACAGGGCACCGGGGAGCTGTTTTTT. It encodes CASNQQGTGELFF. The chain joins TRBV6-2 or TRBV6-3 to TRBJ2-2; TRBD1 might be the D (6 bases). Looked up from germline, CDR1 is MNHEY and CDR2 is SVGEGT. V lost 7 bases, J lost 4 bases, and 10 bases lay in between. This CDR3 spans 13 amino acids.

V is TRBV28 and J is TRBJ1-1, with a weak D call TRBD1 (5 bases). Trimming left V 7 bases short and J 1 base short, with 13 bases between. Germline lookup yields CDR1 MDHEN and CDR2 SYDVKM. This CDR3 is 14 amino acids long. This CDR3 reads CASTSHGGNTEAFF. DNA of the CDR3: TGTGCCAGCACCTCCCATGGGGGGAACACTGAAGCTTTCTTT.

The table lists this clonotype with a few counts. The gene calls are TRBV5-1 and TRBJ1-2, with unresolved D. V was pared by 3 bases and J by 0 bases, with 9 bases between. Per the germline V gene, CDR1 is SGHRS and CDR2 is YFSETQ. This CDR3 comprises 14 residues. The CDR3 is CASSSRYTNYGYTF. Here the CDR3 DNA reads TGCGCCAGCAGCTCTCGCTACACTAACTATGGCTACACCTTC.

This clonotype appeared a few times. The V gene is TRBV4-1, the J gene TRBJ1-6; 9 bases align to TRBD1. The germline V gene has CDR1 MGHRA and CDR2 YSYEKL. The CDR3 runs to 16 residues. After removal of 3 bases from V and 7 bases from J, the junction contained 7 bases not matched to a gene. CDR3 in DNA: TGCGCCAGCAGCCAGTTACAGGGGGCCGACAATTCACCCCTCCACTTT. Its translation: CASSQLQGADNSPLHF.

There are a few counts of this clonotype. This chain links TRBV5-1 with TRBJ2-7; 8 bases are shared with TRBD2. Germline CDR1 SGHRS, CDR2 YFSETQ. J was trimmed by 6 bases and V by 0 bases; bases with no gene match: 2. The CDR3 totals 13 residues. CDR3 sequence reads: CASSLAGGVEQYV. The DNA for the CDR3 is TGCGCCAGCAGCTTGGCCGGGGGGGTCGAGCAGTACGTC.

The chain uses TRBV14 and TRBJ2-7, with 7 bases that match TRBD1. Germline V gene sequence: CDR1 SGHDN, CDR2 FVKESK. V gave up 3 bases and J gave up 4 bases; unmatched junction bases: 6. CDR3 size: 14 residues. The CDR3 is CASSHWDREYEQYF. Here the CDR3 DNA reads TGTGCCAGCAGCCATTGGGACAGAGAATACGAGCAGTACTTC.

The chain uses TRBV4-1 and TRBJ2-7, with a weak D call TRBD1 (5 bases). CDR1 MGHRA and CDR2 YSYEKL come from the germline V gene. The CDR3 length is 14 residues. Trimming removed 1 base at V and 4 bases at J, with 11 bases between. The CDR3 region has the DNA TGCGCCAGCAGCCAAGTTATGGGGCTGTACGAGCAGTACTTC. Its protein product is CASSQVMGLYEQYF.

This clonotype was detected ten times or more. This sequence joins TRBV5-1 and TRBJ2-7; 9 bases match TRBD2. This CDR3 region has 15 residues. The trim removed 3 bases at V and 4 bases at J, leaving 8 bases unmatched. Germline V CDR1 and CDR2: SGHRS, YFSETQ. The CDR3 DNA reads as TGCGCCAGCAGCTACGGACTAGCGCCGCCTTACGAGCAGTACTTC. Protein product: CASSYGLAPPYEQYF.

This clonotype was found a few times. The genes are TRBV28 and TRBJ2-3; no clear D gene. CDR3 length: 13 amino acids. V lost 7 bases and J lost 2, with 10 bases in between. Per the germline V gene, CDR1 is MDHEN and CDR2 is SYDVKM. CDR3 nucleotide sequence: TGTGCCAGCAAGCGCGGAAACACAGATACGCAGTATTTT. It yields the protein CASKRGNTDTQYF.

This clonotype was counted a few times. The chain combines TRBV10-2 with TRBJ2-3; possible D gene TRBD2, 6 bases. Germline assignment: CDR1 WSHSY and CDR2 SAAADI. V lost 8 bases, J lost 0 bases, and 12 bases lay in between. This CDR3 has 14 amino acids. CDR3 in amino acids: CASSTSHSTDTQYF. In DNA form, the CDR3 reads TGCGCCAGCTCTACTAGCCACAGCACAGATACGCAGTATTTT.

This rearrangement joins TRBV4-3 to TRBJ2-3, with D perhaps being TRBD1 or TRBD2 (6 bases each). V gave up 0 bases and J gave up 4 bases, with 14 bases separating them. CDR3 size: 16 residues. CDR1 LGHNA and CDR2 YSLEER come from the germline V gene. CDR3 DNA: TGCGCCAGCAGCCAAGAGTGGGGGCCGGGGGCAGATACGCAGTATTTT. Residues: CASSQEWGPGADTQYF.

This clonotype was seen a few times. The chain recombines TRBV5-1 with TRBJ2-2; D assignment may be TRBD1 or TRBD2 (5 bases each). From germline, CDR1 is SGHRS and CDR2 YFSETQ. The V end was cut by 2 bases, the J end by 0 bases, with 8 bases between. This CDR3 is built from 15 residues. The CDR3 region has the DNA TGCGCCAGCAGCTTCAGGGACGCGAACACCGGGGAGCTGTTTTTT. Translation gives CASSFRDANTGELFF.